These T cell receptor beta chains were read from a single sample in a study of Ad26.COV2.S vaccination and SARS-CoV-2 variants. Using immunoSEQ multiplex PCR, the repertoire was profiled, and TCRdb retains in-frame clones only, with some absent. The data contain a few hundred thousand clones, roughly four fifths of them singletons. This specimen consisted of peripheral blood, obtained in a trial of Ad26.COV2.S vaccine versus placebo. Receptor source: a person between 18 and 65 years old who received the Ad26.COV2.S COVID-19 vaccine or a placebo. CDR3s include the opening cysteine and the closing phenylalanine or tryptophan. The order of the fields is V gene, J gene, clone size, D gene, CDR3 DNA, CDR3 protein. A D gene is named only where the DNA matches it firmly. Expanded clones get a size class; other rows say once, few or many, or leave the size out.

TRBV4-2	TRBJ1-1	.	TRBD1	TGTGCCAGCAGCCGCTTACAGGGGGCCGAAGCTTTCTTT	CASSRLQGAEAFF
TRBV4-1	TRBJ1-2	.	.	TGCGCCAGCAGCCTGGGGGAGAGCAGGAACTATGGCTACACCTTC	CASSLGESRNYGYTF
TRBV18	TRBJ2-7	.	TRBD1	TGTGCCAGCTCACTCCGGGACAGGGGTTCCTACGAGCAGTACTTC	CASSLRDRGSYEQYF
TRBV2	TRBJ2-2	.	TRBD2	TGTGCCAGCAGTGCCCGGGGGGTAGGGGAGCTGTTTTTT	CASSARGVGELFF
TRBV20-1	TRBJ2-7	.	.	TGCAGTGCTAGTAGCGGGTACAGGGGCTCCTACGAGCAGTACTTC	CSASSGYRGSYEQYF
TRBV3-1/TRBV3-2	TRBJ2-3	.	.	TGTGCCAGCAGCCAAGATGTCGAGCGTGCCACAGATACGCAGTATTTT	CASSQDVERATDTQYF
TRBV6-5	TRBJ2-7	once	.	TGTGCCAGCAGTTACCCGGACAGCCGAGATTACGAGCAGTACTTC	CASSYPDSRDYEQYF
TRBV7-9	TRBJ2-7	.	TRBD1	TGTGCCAGCAGCTTAGCGAGGACAGGGGGAGGCCACGAGCAGTACTTC	CASSLARTGGGHEQYF
TRBV19	TRBJ1-5	.	.	TGTGCCAGTAGTATAGATCTATGGGGGCAGCCCCAGCATTTT	CASSIDLWGQPQHF
TRBV5-1	TRBJ2-2	.	.	TGCGCCAGCAGCTTGGGCCCCCTTAAGACCGGGGAGCTGTTTTTT	CASSLGPLKTGELFF
TRBV12-3/TRBV12-4	TRBJ2-1	.	TRBD1	TGTGCCAGCGGACAGGGGGCAGACAATGAGCAGTTCTTC	CASGQGADNEQFF
TRBV3-1/TRBV3-2	TRBJ2-3	.	TRBD2	TGTGCCAGCAGCCAAGGGCCACTAGCGGAAGGTAGCACAGATACGCAGTATTTT	CASSQGPLAEGSTDTQYF
TRBV5-6	TRBJ1-1	.	.	TGTGCCAGCACCTCCCTGGCGCGGGGGAACACTGAAGCTTTCTTT	CASTSLARGNTEAFF
TRBV29-1	TRBJ2-1	.	.	TGCAGCGTGATCTCCTACAATGAGCAGTTCTTC	CSVISYNEQFF
TRBV7-9	TRBJ2-2	.	.	TGTGCCAGCAGCTTAACGGGGAGCGGGGAGCTGTTTTTT	CASSLTGSGELFF
TRBV2	TRBJ1-1	.	TRBD1	TGTGCCAGCAGTAAACTTACAGGGGGAAACACTGAAGCTTTCTTT	CASSKLTGGNTEAFF
TRBV20-1	TRBJ2-7	.	TRBD2	TGCAGTGCTAGTACCAGCGGGGGGGAATTCTTCTCCTACGAGCAGTACTTC	CSASTSGGEFFSYEQYF
TRBV13	TRBJ2-5	.	.	TGTGCCAGCAGCATTAAAGAGACCCAGTACTTC	CASSIKETQYF
TRBV12-5	TRBJ2-5	.	.	TGTGCTAGTGGTTTGGGACAGTTCCAAGAGACCCAGTACTTC	CASGLGQFQETQYF
TRBV14	TRBJ1-6	.	.	TGTGCCAGCAGCCAGACCCTCTCCCATAGTGTGGGCTCCCTCCACTTT	CASSQTLSHSVGSLHF
TRBV4-1	TRBJ2-7	few	.	TGCGCCAGCAGCCGCGGGACACCGTACGAGCAGTACTTC	CASSRGTPYEQYF
TRBV6-2/TRBV6-3	TRBJ1-1	.	.	TGTGCCAGCAGTAGCCGAAGGGGCTCTACTGAAGCTTTCTTT	CASSSRRGSTEAFF
TRBV11-3	TRBJ1-2	.	.	TGTGCCAGCAGCTACAACAGCTACTTTTATGGCTACACCTTC	CASSYNSYFYGYTF
TRBV7-9	TRBJ2-1	.	TRBD2	TGTGCCAGCAGCCCTAGCGGGGGCTCCTACAATGAGCAGTTCTTC	CASSPSGGSYNEQFF
TRBV5-1	TRBJ2-1	.	TRBD2	TGCGCCAGCAGCTTGCAAGGACTAGCGGGGTACAATGAGCAGTTCTTC	CASSLQGLAGYNEQFF
TRBV10-3	TRBJ1-1	.	.	TGTGCCATCAGTGACACTCGGGGAGGAGTGGACACTGAAGCTTTCTTT	CAISDTRGGVDTEAFF
TRBV5-8	TRBJ1-1	.	.	TGTGCCAGCAGCTCCGGGGACGGCCCCATGAACACTGAAGCTTTCTTT	CASSSGDGPMNTEAFF
TRBV5-1	TRBJ1-4	.	.	TGCGCCAGCAGCTTGGACCCTGGAGGAGGGGAAAAACTGTTTTTT	CASSLDPGGGEKLFF
TRBV6-1	TRBJ1-2	.	TRBD1	TGTGCCAGCAGTGAAGGGGAGGCGACAGGGGTTTACTATGGCTACACCTTC	CASSEGEATGVYYGYTF
TRBV5-6	TRBJ1-1	.	.	TGTGCCAGCAGCCAATGGGACCGCCAGAACACTGAAGCTTTCTTT	CASSQWDRQNTEAFF
TRBV3-1/TRBV3-2	TRBJ2-7	once	.	TGTGCCAGCAGCCCAGAGAATTCGGTGGACGAGCAGTACTTC	CASSPENSVDEQYF
TRBV27	TRBJ1-6	.	.	TGTGCCAGCAGTTTAGTTTACCTGACAGGCAAAAATTCACCCCTCCACTTT	CASSLVYLTGKNSPLHF
TRBV27	TRBJ2-3	.	.	TGTGCCAGCAGTAAAGCAGATACGCAGTATTTT	CASSKADTQYF
TRBV9	TRBJ2-3	.	.	TGTGCCAGCAACCTCCCGGAGGGCCCTCGTCCAGATACGCAGTATTTT	CASNLPEGPRPDTQYF
TRBV29-1	TRBJ2-3	once	.	TGCAGCGCCAGGGGACTGGGGGGAGATACGCAGTATTTT	CSARGLGGDTQYF
TRBV7-9	TRBJ2-5	few	.	TGTGCCAGCAGCCTCCTTTCGGGGGGCGAAGAGACCCAGTACTTC	CASSLLSGGEETQYF
TRBV7-2	TRBJ2-1	.	.	TGTGCCAGCAGCTTAGGAATGGACGGTTACAGTTTTGAAGAGCAGTTCTTC	CASSLGMDGYSFEEQFF
TRBV30	TRBJ1-2	.	TRBD1	TGTGCCTGGAGTGCCGGGACAGACTATGGCTACACCTTC	CAWSAGTDYGYTF
TRBV4-3	TRBJ1-5	.	.	TGCGCCAGCAGCCAAGATACGGCGGGACAAGGGGATCAGCCCCAGCATTTT	CASSQDTAGQGDQPQHF
TRBV27	TRBJ2-7	.	TRBD2	TGTGCCAGCAGGTTATCGGGACTATCCTACGAGCAGTACTTC	CASRLSGLSYEQYF